The present T cell receptor beta chain was sequenced within a study of blood T cell repertoires in COVID-19. Study background: COVID-19 samples collected from the United States, Italy and Spain covered acute and convalescent phases. T cells, B-cell-depleted T cells, or PBMCs supplied cDNA or gDNA.

Per the authors' pipeline: Quantification of nucleated cells was approximated via reference gene primer amplification. Assay: immunoSEQ multiplex PCR; the TCRdb copy retains only in-frame clones and omits some. The DNA gave D and trimming, while V, J and clone size come from that table. Among approximately 260,000 clones listed, roughly 88% were seen once. The CDR3 runs 13 residues. The V end was cut by 0 bases, the J end by 1 base, with 6 bases between. The germline CDR1 and CDR2 sequences are GTSNPN and SVGIG (reference sequence). The sequence was collected from a woman in her 70s with acute or convalescent COVID-19. The rearrangement joins TRBV30 to TRBJ1-1; D unresolved. The sample taken for sequencing was peripheral blood. The CDR3 loop is CAWSVFGNTEAFF. CDR3 sequence (DNA): TGTGCCTGGAGTGTATTCGGGAACACTGAAGCTTTCTTT.